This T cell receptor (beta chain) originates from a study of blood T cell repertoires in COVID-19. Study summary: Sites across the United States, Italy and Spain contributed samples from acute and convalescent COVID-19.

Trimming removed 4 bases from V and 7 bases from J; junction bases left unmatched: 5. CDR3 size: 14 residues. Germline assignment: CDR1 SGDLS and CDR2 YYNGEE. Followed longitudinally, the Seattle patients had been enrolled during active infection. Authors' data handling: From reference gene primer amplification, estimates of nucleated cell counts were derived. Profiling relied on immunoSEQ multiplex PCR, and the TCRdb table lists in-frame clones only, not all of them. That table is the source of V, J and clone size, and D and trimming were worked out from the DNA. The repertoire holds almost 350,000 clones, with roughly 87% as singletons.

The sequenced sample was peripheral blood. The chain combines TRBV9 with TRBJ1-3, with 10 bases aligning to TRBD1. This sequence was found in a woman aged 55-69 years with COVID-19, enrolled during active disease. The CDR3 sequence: CASSRDRGTNTIYF. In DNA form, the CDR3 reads TGTGCCAGCAGCAGGGACAGGGGAACGAACACCATATATTTT.